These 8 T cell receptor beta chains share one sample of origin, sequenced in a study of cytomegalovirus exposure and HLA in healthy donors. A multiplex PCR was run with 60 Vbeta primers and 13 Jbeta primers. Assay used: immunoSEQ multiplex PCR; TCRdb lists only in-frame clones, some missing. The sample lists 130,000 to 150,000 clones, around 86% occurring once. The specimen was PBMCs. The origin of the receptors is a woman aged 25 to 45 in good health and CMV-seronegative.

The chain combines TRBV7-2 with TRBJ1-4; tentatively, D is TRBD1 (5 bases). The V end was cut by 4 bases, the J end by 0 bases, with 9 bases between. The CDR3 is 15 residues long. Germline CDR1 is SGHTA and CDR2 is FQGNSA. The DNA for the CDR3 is TGTGCCAGCAGCTCCGACAGAGCAACTAATGAAAAACTGTTTTTT. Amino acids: CASSSDRATNEKLFF.

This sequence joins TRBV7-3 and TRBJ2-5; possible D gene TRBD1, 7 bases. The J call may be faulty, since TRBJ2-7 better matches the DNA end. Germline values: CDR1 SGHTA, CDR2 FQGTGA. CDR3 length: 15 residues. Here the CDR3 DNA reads TGTGCCAGCAGCTTAACCTCCTCGCGGGACAGCGAGCAGTACTTC. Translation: CASSLTSSRDSEQYF.

CDR3 in DNA: TGCGCCAGCAGCCTACAGGGTAGTAATTCACCCCTCCACTTT. Amino acids: CASSLQGSNSPLHF. The chain combines TRBV4-3 with TRBJ1-6; D is perhaps TRBD1 (6 bases). The CDR3 consists of 14 residues. Trimming shortened V by 4 bases and J by 6 bases, and 10 bases separated the two germline ends. The germline CDR1 and CDR2 sequences are LGHNA and YSLEER.

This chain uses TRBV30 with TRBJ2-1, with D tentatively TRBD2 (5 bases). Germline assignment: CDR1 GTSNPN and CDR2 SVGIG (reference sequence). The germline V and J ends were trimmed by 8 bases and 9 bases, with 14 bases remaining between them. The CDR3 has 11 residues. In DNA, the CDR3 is TGTGCCCGAGGGTCTGGGCCTGAGCAGTTCTTC. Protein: CARGSGPEQFF.

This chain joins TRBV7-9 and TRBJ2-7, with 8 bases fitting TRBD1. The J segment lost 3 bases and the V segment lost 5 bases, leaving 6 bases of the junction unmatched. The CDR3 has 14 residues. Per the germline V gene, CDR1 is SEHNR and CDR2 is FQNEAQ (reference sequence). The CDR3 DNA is TGTGCCAGCAGCCCGGACAGGGTTGACTACGAGCAGTACTTC. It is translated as CASSPDRVDYEQYF.

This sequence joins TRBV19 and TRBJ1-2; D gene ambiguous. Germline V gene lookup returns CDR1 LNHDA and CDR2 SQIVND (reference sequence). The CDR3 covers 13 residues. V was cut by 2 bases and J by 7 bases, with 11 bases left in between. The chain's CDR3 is CASSISDEVGYTF. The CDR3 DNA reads TGTGCCAGTAGTATATCCGATGAGGTTGGCTACACCTTC.

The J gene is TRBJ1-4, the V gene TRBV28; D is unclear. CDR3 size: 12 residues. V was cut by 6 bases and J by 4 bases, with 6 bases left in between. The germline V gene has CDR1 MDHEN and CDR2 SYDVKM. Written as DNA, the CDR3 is TGTGCCAGCAGGCGGCGTAATGAAAAACTGTTTTTT. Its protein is CASRRRNEKLFF. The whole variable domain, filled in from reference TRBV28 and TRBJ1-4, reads DVKVTQSSRYLVKRTGEKVFLECVQDMDHENMFWYRQDPGLGLRLIYFSYDVKMKEKGDIPEGYSVSREKKERFSLILESASTNQTSMYLCASRRRNEKLFFGSGTQLSVL.

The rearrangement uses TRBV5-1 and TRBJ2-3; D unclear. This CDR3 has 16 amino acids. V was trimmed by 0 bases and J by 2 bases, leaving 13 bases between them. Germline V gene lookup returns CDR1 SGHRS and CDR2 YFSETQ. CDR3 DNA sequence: TGCGCCAGCAGCTTGGAACGAGGTCTCCACACAGATACGCAGTATTTT. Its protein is CASSLERGLHTDTQYF.